The rows below give T cell receptor beta chains drawn from one sample of a study of cytomegalovirus exposure and HLA in healthy donors. TCRdb's copy holds only in-frame clones and misses some; the assay was immunoSEQ multiplex PCR. The data show 120,000 or so clones, about 96% seen once. Specimen: PBMCs. The receptors originated from a man between 18 and 35 years old in good health and CMV-seronegative. Both conserved end residues are part of each CDR3. D genes are given only for firm matches. Size is omitted from some rows. Given values are once, few, many or a class for expanded clones.

>-|TRBJ1-4|TRBV18|-
TGTGCCAGCTCAACGGGGTCCGCTAATGAAAAACTGTTTTTT
CASSTGSANEKLFF
>-|TRBJ2-7|TRBV14|TRBD2
TGTGCCAGCAGCCAACAAACTCCCCGGGGAGGGCGGGGACTTGGATTCTTCTACGAGCAGTACTTC
CASSQQTPRGGRGLGFFYEQYF
>once|TRBJ1-1|TRBV19|-
TGTGCCAGTAGTATGATCTCCGCGGGGAACACTGAAGCTTTCTTT
CASSMISAGNTEAFF
>-|TRBJ2-7|TRBV5-6|-
TGTGCCAGCAGCTTTCGGGGGAACGGGCTATGGGAGCAGTACTTC
CASSFRGNGLWEQYF
>-|TRBJ1-5|TRBV7-9|-
TGTGCCAGCAGTCTCGGGGGTCAGCCCCAGCATTTT
CASSLGGQPQHF
>-|TRBJ2-1|TRBV28|-
TGTGCCAGCAGACCCTTACATAGCGGATCCTACAATGAGCAGTTCTTC
CASRPLHSGSYNEQFF
>once|TRBJ1-1|TRBV29-1|-
TGCAGCGTTGAAGTGGGGGGGAACACTGAAGCTTTCTTT
CSVEVGGNTEAFF
>-|TRBJ1-2|TRBV29-1|TRBD1
TGCAGCGTCCCTCGGGACAGACTTTATGGCTACACCTTC
CSVPRDRLYGYTF
>-|TRBJ1-1|TRBV27|TRBD1
TGTGCCAGCAGTTTAAGGGGACAGGCCCTCACTGAAGCTTTCTTT
CASSLRGQALTEAFF
>-|TRBJ1-2|TRBV11-2|-
TGTGCCAGCAGCAGCCGTCTCCGGAGTCTCTATGGCTACACCTTC
CASSSRLRSLYGYTF
>-|TRBJ2-1|TRBV11-3|TRBD2
TGTGCCAGCAGCTTCGGACTAGCGGGAGGGCACTCCTACAATGAGCAGTTCTTC
CASSFGLAGGHSYNEQFF
>-|TRBJ2-3|TRBV9|-
TGTGCCAGCAACTTCGAGGGCCCTCGAGATACGCAGTATTTT
CASNFEGPRDTQYF
>-|TRBJ2-3|TRBV28|-
TGTGCCAGCAGTTTTAGGGTCGGAGGTGATACGCAGTATTTT
CASSFRVGGDTQYF
>-|TRBJ2-5|TRBV7-3|TRBD2
TGTGCCAGCAGTTCTGGACTAGCGGGAGCTACCCAGTACTTC
CASSSGLAGATQYF
>-|TRBJ1-4|TRBV21-1|-
TGTGCCAGCAGGACAGGGGGCTATTCAACTAATGAAAAACTGTTTTTT
CASRTGGYSTNEKLFF
>once|TRBJ2-1|TRBV27|TRBD1
TGTGCCAGCAGACAAATAATGGGGCAGGGGGACTACAATGAGCAGTTCTTC
CASRQIMGQGDYNEQFF
>-|TRBJ2-7|TRBV5-1|TRBD2
TGCGCCAGCAGCTCTACCGGGACTAGCGGGAAGGGGTCCTACGAGCAGTACTTC
CASSSTGTSGKGSYEQYF
>-|TRBJ2-1|TRBV14|TRBD2
TGTGCCAGCAGCCAGCTAGCGGGTGGGCTCAATGAGCAGTTCTTC
CASSQLAGGLNEQFF
>once|TRBJ2-3|TRBV4-3|-
TGCGCCAGCAGCCAACGCGCCCGGCGAGCGGGCCGCGGGGATACGCAGTATTTT
CASSQRARRAGRGDTQYF
>once|TRBJ2-4|TRBV29-1|TRBD1
TGCAGTCACCCGGGACAGGGAGAATTGATCGCCAAAAACATTCAGTACTTC
CSHPGQGELIAKNIQYF
>-|TRBJ2-2|TRBV28|TRBD2
TGTGCCAGCAGTATAGCGGGGGGTTCGACCGGGGAGCTGTTTTTT
CASSIAGGSTGELFF
>-|TRBJ1-3|TRBV28|-
TGTGCCAGCAGCATTGCGGGGACTGGAAACACCATATATTTT
CASSIAGTGNTIYF
>-|TRBJ2-1|TRBV4-2|-
TGTGCCAGCAGCCAAGAGATAACCCGGGGTAATGAGCAGTTCTTC
CASSQEITRGNEQFF
>once|TRBJ2-1|TRBV9|-
TGTGCCAGCAGCGTAGACTCTCCCAATGAGCAGTTCTTC
CASSVDSPNEQFF
>-|TRBJ2-7|TRBV19|-
TGTGCCAGTAGTATAGATCAAACAGGCTCCTACGAGCAGTACTTC
CASSIDQTGSYEQYF
>-|TRBJ2-7|TRBV15|-
TGTGCCACCTCCGGGAGCTTATCCTACGAGCAGTACTTC
CATSGSLSYEQYF
>-|TRBJ1-5|TRBV15|TRBD1
TGTGCCACCAGCCCCCGATCTGGGACAGGGGGATTTCAGCCCCAGCATTTT
CATSPRSGTGGFQPQHF
>-|TRBJ2-2|TRBV20-1|-
TGCAGTGCCCCGGTCCCCGGGGAGCTGTTTTTT
CSAPVPGELFF
>-|TRBJ2-3|TRBV19|TRBD2
TGTGCCAGTAGTTTCGGTCACGGGACTAGCGGGTATACGCAGTATTTT
CASSFGHGTSGYTQYF
>-|TRBJ1-1|TRBV18|-
TGTGCCAGCTCACCGACAGAGAGGAGCACTGAAGCTTTCTTT
CASSPTERSTEAFF
>-|TRBJ2-7|TRBV2|TRBD1
TGTGCCAGCAGCGAGGGACAGGGGTTTTACGAGCAGTACTTC
CASSEGQGFYEQYF
>-|TRBJ2-7|TRBV7-9|TRBD1
TGTGCCAGCAGTCCGGGACAGGGGGCGGGAGAGCAGTACTTC
CASSPGQGAGEQYF
>-|TRBJ2-5|TRBV5-4|TRBD2
TGTGCCAGCAGCTTGGGGACTAGCGGGACCGGAGAGACCCAGTACTTC
CASSLGTSGTGETQYF
>once|TRBJ2-7|TRBV4-3|-
TGCGCCAGCAGCCAAGATCAGGGCGTCTACGAGCAGTACTTC
CASSQDQGVYEQYF
>few|TRBJ2-5|TRBV5-1|TRBD2
TGCGCCAGCAGCTCTTCTAGCGGCGGGGAGACCCAGTACTTC
CASSSSSGGETQYF
>few|TRBJ1-2|TRBV7-8|TRBD1
TGTGCCAGCAGCTTGGGGGACAGTCGTCCCACTAACTATGGCTACACCTTC
CASSLGDSRPTNYGYTF
>-|TRBJ2-2|TRBV4-2|TRBD2
TGTGCCAGCAGCCCCCGGACTAGGAACACCGGGGAGCTGTTTTTT
CASSPRTRNTGELFF
>-|TRBJ2-3|TRBV7-2|-
TGTGCCAGCAGCAAAGGACAGATCACAGATACGCAGTATTTT
CASSKGQITDTQYF
>-|TRBJ2-7|TRBV10-1|-
TGCGCCAGCACCCCCCGACAGGTGTCGCACGAGCAGTACTTC
CASTPRQVSHEQYF
>-|TRBJ2-6|TRBV11-3|-
TGTGCCAGCAGCTTTTTATCTGGGGCCAACGTCCTGACTTTC
CASSFLSGANVLTF
>-|TRBJ2-3|TRBV4-2|TRBD2
TGTGCCAGCAGCCAAGAAACAGGACTAGTGGGGCTAGATACGCAGTATTTT
CASSQETGLVGLDTQYF
>-|TRBJ1-5|TRBV2|-
TGTGCCAGCAGCCGAAATGGACAGAGCAATCAGCCCCAGCATTTT
CASSRNGQSNQPQHF
>-|TRBJ2-7|TRBV5-1|-
TGCGCCAGCAGCTTAGGGCGGGAATATAGTGTGGAGCAGTACTTC
CASSLGREYSVEQYF
>-|TRBJ2-1|TRBV29-1|TRBD2
TGCAGCGTCCCCCGACTAGCGGGGGCCTACAATGAGCAGTTCTTC
CSVPRLAGAYNEQFF
>-|TRBJ1-5|TRBV6-1|-
TGTGCCAGCAGCGGGGATCAGCCCCAGCATTTT
CASSGDQPQHF
>-|TRBJ1-1|TRBV19|-
TGTGCCAGTAGTCCCGGGACAGAAGCTTTCTTT
CASSPGTEAFF
>-|TRBJ2-1|TRBV20-1|-
TGCAGTGCTCCAGGGAACGATGAGCAGTTCTTC
CSAPGNDEQFF
>-|TRBJ2-3|TRBV9|TRBD1
TGTGCCAGCAGCGCATTGACAGGGGGCCGCACAGATACGCAGTATTTT
CASSALTGGRTDTQYF
>-|TRBJ1-3|TRBV27|-
TGTGCCAGCAGTTCCCTTCTCTCTGGAAACACCATATATTTT
CASSSLLSGNTIYF
>-|TRBJ2-1|TRBV19|TRBD1
TGTGCCAGTAGTTGGACAGGGGCACGTAATGAGCAGTTCTTC
CASSWTGARNEQFF
>-|TRBJ2-5|TRBV11-2|TRBD2
TGTGCCAGCAGCCCAGTGGGTAGCGGGAGCTTCGGAGAGACCCAGTACTTC
CASSPVGSGSFGETQYF
>-|TRBJ2-7|TRBV18|-
TGTGCCAGCTCACCTAAGGCCGGGACTCGGGTTGGTGAGCAGTACTTC
CASSPKAGTRVGEQYF
>-|TRBJ2-2|TRBV6-6|TRBD1
TGTGCCAGCAGCAGGGACAGTCCTTCGAACACCGGGGAGCTGTTTTTT
CASSRDSPSNTGELFF
>-|TRBJ2-1|TRBV4-2|-
TGTGCCAGCAGCCCTGCCGAGATGGCGGCGAATGAGCAGTTCTTC
CASSPAEMAANEQFF
>-|TRBJ2-7|TRBV11-3|TRBD2
TGTGCCAGCAGCTTAGGTTTAGCGGGAAATGAGTACGAGCAGTACTTC
CASSLGLAGNEYEQYF
>-|TRBJ1-2|TRBV4-1|TRBD1
TGCGCCAGCAGCCTTTCCTCCGGGACAGGGGTAGGCTATGGCTACACCTTC
CASSLSSGTGVGYGYTF
>-|TRBJ2-5|TRBV9|-
TGTGCCAGCAGCGTAGACGGGAGCGGTTTAGAGACCCAGTACTTC
CASSVDGSGLETQYF
>-|TRBJ1-2|TRBV5-6|TRBD1
TGTGCCAGCAGTTCCCCGGGACAGGGAATCCGCGGCTACACCTTC
CASSSPGQGIRGYTF